The 24 T cell receptor beta chains in this list originate from one sample, sequenced in a study of blood T cell repertoires in COVID-19. Here immunoSEQ multiplex PCR was the method, and the copy in TCRdb shows in-frame clones only, minus some. Found here are fewer than 200,000 clones, less than 90% of them singletons; the top ten hold 7.6%. The sequencing input was peripheral blood. Receptors originate from a woman in her seventies with COVID-19, enrolled during active disease.

V gene TRBV11-2 combines with J gene TRBJ2-5; 7 bases fit TRBD2. V trimming: 5 bases; J trimming: 5 bases; junction bases outside the gene matches: 11. The CDR3 loop spans 15 amino acids. Germline lookup yields CDR1 SGHAT and CDR2 FQNNGV. This chain's CDR3 is CASSLGLGPSETQYF. The CDR3 DNA follows: TGTGCCAGCAGCCTAGGACTAGGGCCCAGCGAGACCCAGTACTTC.

J is TRBJ2-3 and V is TRBV7-6; D possibly corresponds to TRBD2 (6 bases). Germline V gene data show CDR1 as SGHVS and CDR2 as FNYEAQ. The CDR3 covers 14 residues. Trimming cost V 7 bases and J 2 bases, with 13 bases left between them. CDR3 nucleotide sequence: TGTGCCAGCACCCCGGGACTCGCCACAGATACGCAGTATTTT. Its translation is CASTPGLATDTQYF. Full variable domain (outside the CDR3, taken from reference TRBV7-6 and TRBJ2-3): GAGVSQSPRYKVTKRGQDVALRCDPISGHVSLYWYRQALGQGPEFLTYFNYEAQQDKSGLPNDRFSAERPEGSISTLTIQRTEQRDSAMYRCASTPGLATDTQYFGPGTRLTVL.

The CDR3 sequence is CASSLRDRYTDTQYF. The CDR3 DNA reads TGTGCCAGCAGCCTTCGGGACAGATACACAGATACGCAGTATTTT. This chain links TRBV7-9 with TRBJ2-3, with 7 bases fitting TRBD1. J was trimmed by 2 bases and V by 5 bases; bases with no gene match: 7. Germline CDR1 reads SEHNR; CDR2 reads FQNEAQ (reference sequence). This CDR3 has 15 residues.

This clone was detected only a few times. The chain combines TRBV3-1 (or the pseudogene TRBV3-2) with TRBJ2-7; 9 bases are shared with TRBD2. V lost 0 bases and J lost 3; bases outside the gene matches: 9. CDR1 LGHDT and CDR2 YNNKEL come from the germline V gene (reference sequence). The CDR3 is 17 residues long. CDR3 nucleotide sequence: TGTGCCAGCAGCCAAGAGTTTAGTAGCGGGAGCGGCTACGAGCAGTACTTC. It specifies CASSQEFSSGSGYEQYF.

The J gene is TRBJ1-4, the V gene TRBV6-1, with TRBD1 identical over 8 bases. Per the germline V gene, CDR1 is MNHNS and CDR2 is SASEGT. The V gene end was trimmed by 2 bases and the J gene end by 6 bases; junction bases not matched to a gene: 11. The CDR3 contains 17 residues. The CDR3 DNA follows: TGTGCCAGCAGTGAATACAGGGGGACCCTCACTTATGAAAAACTGTTTTTT. Protein: CASSEYRGTLTYEKLFF.

The chain links TRBV29-1 to TRBJ1-1; no firm D call. The germline V gene encodes CDR1 SQVTM and CDR2 ANQGSEA. Trimming shortened V by 4 bases and J by 4 bases, and 16 bases separated the two germline ends. The CDR3 loop spans 14 amino acids. CDR3 DNA: TGCAGCGTTGGAAGTGCCGGAGGGAGCACTGAAGCTTTCTTT. Amino acids: CSVGSAGGSTEAFF.

The J gene is TRBJ2-5, the V gene TRBV5-4, with D possibly TRBD2 on 5 matching bases. CDR3 length: 14 amino acids. The germline gives CDR1 SGHNT, CDR2 YYREEE (reference sequence). Between the trimmed V and J ends, which lost 3 bases and 2 bases, there was a span of 11 bases. The CDR3 DNA reads TGTGCCAGCAGCTCCAAACTAGGGCAAGAGACCCAGTACTTC. Protein sequence: CASSSKLGQETQYF.

This rearrangement joins TRBV3-1 (or the pseudogene TRBV3-2) to TRBJ1-4; the match to TRBD1 covers 7 bases. The germline V gene has CDR1 LGHDT and CDR2 YNNKEL (reference sequence). The CDR3 extends over 16 amino acids. J gave up 7 bases and V 1 base, and 9 bases lay outside the gene matches. CDR3 amino acids: CASSQGVDRVVEKLFF. The CDR3 DNA reads as TGTGCCAGCAGCCAAGGAGTCGACAGGGTTGTTGAAAAACTGTTTTTT.

V gene TRBV28 combines with J gene TRBJ2-3; 9 nucleotides line up with TRBD2. The CDR3 is 15 amino acids. CDR1 is MDHEN, CDR2 SYDVKM, per germline. Trimming took 7 bases from V and 15 from J; bases not matched to a gene: 20. CDR3 sequence: CASTSPQAGGPGPYF. The CDR3 nucleotides are TGTGCCAGCACTTCCCCCCAGGCGGGAGGGCCCGGCCCATATTTT.

The genes are TRBV5-1 and TRBJ2-1; D is possibly TRBD2 (6 bases). Germline V gene lookup returns CDR1 SGHRS and CDR2 YFSETQ. This CDR3 has 15 residues. The V end lost 2 bases, the J end lost 1 base, and 10 bases lay between the germline ends. The CDR3 region is CASSLAGESYNEQFF. The CDR3, as DNA: TGCGCCAGCAGCTTAGCGGGTGAATCCTACAATGAGCAGTTCTTC.

The CDR3 nucleotides read TGTGCCAGCAGTGGGAGCGGGAAAGGGTCGGAGACCCAGTACTTC. This sequence encodes CASSGSGKGSETQYF. J is TRBJ2-5 and V is TRBV6-2 or TRBV6-3; 7 bases are shared with TRBD2. This CDR3 is built from 15 residues. Germline V CDR1 and CDR2: MNHEY, SVGEGT. The trim removed 5 bases at V and 5 bases at J, leaving 11 bases unmatched.

The chain carries TRBV9 and TRBJ2-2; tentatively, D is TRBD2 (6 bases). The length of the CDR3 is 15 residues. The V end was cut by 0 bases, the J end by 1 base, with 7 bases between. CDR1 and CDR2 (germline): SGDLS, YYNGEE. The CDR3 loop is CASSVGGVNTGELFF. The CDR3 DNA reads as TGTGCCAGCAGCGTAGGGGGGGTGAACACCGGGGAGCTGTTTTTT. The full variable domain, rest sourced from reference TRBV9 and TRBJ2-2, is DSGVTQTPKHLITATGQRVTLRCSPRSGDLSVYWYQQSLDQGLQFLIQYYNGEERAKGNILERFSAQQFPDLHSELNLSSLELGDSALYFCASSVGGVNTGELFFGEGSRLTVL.

The genes are TRBV7-2 and TRBJ2-1; a possible D gene is TRBD1 (5 bases). The V and J ends lost 5 bases and 5 bases respectively, with 19 bases between them. The CDR3 has 16 residues. CDR1 and CDR2 (germline): SGHTA, FQGNSA. In DNA, the CDR3 is TGTGCCAGCAGCCCTTCTCAGGGAACCTCGGACAATGAGCAGTTCTTC. Protein sequence: CASSPSQGTSDNEQFF.

The chain has TRBV7-2 and TRBJ2-5; TRBD2 matches at 8 bases. V dropped 3 bases and J dropped 4; count of bases not matched to a gene: 1. This CDR3 is built from 13 residues. Looked up from germline, CDR1 is SGHTA and CDR2 is FQGNSA. CDR3 in DNA: TGTGCCAGCAGCTTTGGACTAGCAGAGACCCAGTACTTC. Its translation: CASSFGLAETQYF.

In this sample, this clone turned up a few times. The chain is built from TRBV4-1 and TRBJ2-3; tentatively, D is TRBD1 (6 bases). V was clipped by 1 base and J by 2 bases, with 16 bases between them. Germline CDR1 is MGHRA and CDR2 is YSYEKL. This CDR3 has 17 residues. The CDR3 nucleotides read TGCGCCAGCAGCCAAGCCGGGACACGCACTATCACAGATACGCAGTATTTT. Its translation is CASSQAGTRTITDTQYF.

The chain employs TRBV9 and TRBJ2-7; TRBD2 matches at 11 bases. V was clipped by 1 base and J by 2 bases; unmatched bases: 2. This CDR3 is built from 15 residues. Germline CDR1 reads SGDLS; CDR2 reads YYNGEE. The CDR3 DNA sequence: TGTGCCAGCAGCGTAATAGCGGGGGGGGCCTACGAGCAGTACTTC. Translation gives CASSVIAGGAYEQYF.

This chain connects TRBV27 to TRBJ1-2; 8 nucleotides align to TRBD1. Germline V gene data show CDR1 as MNHEY and CDR2 as SMNVEV (reference sequence). V shed 4 bases, J shed 1 base, and the junction held 2 bases outside the gene matches. The CDR3 has 14 residues. Here the CDR3 reads CASSYRGNNYGYTF. CDR3 DNA: TGTGCCAGCAGTTACAGGGGGAATAACTATGGCTACACCTTC.

V is TRBV19 and J is TRBJ2-7, with D possibly matching TRBD1 (6 bases). There are 15 residues in the CDR3. V was shortened by 1 base and J by 3 bases, with 13 bases between the two germline ends. Germline V gene lookup returns CDR1 LNHDA and CDR2 SQIVND (reference sequence). The CDR3 bases are TGTGCCAGTAGTATAGGTCCAGGGGCAAGCTACGAGCAGTACTTC. Translation: CASSIGPGASYEQYF.

This chain connects TRBV27 to TRBJ1-1; 9 bases fit TRBD1. Trimming removed 5 bases from V and 5 bases from J; junction bases left unmatched: 12. Germline V CDR1 and CDR2: MNHEY, SMNVEV (reference sequence). The CDR3 has 16 amino acids. The CDR3 DNA is TGTGCCAGCAGTCCAGAGCGGACAGGGGCTCCGACTGAAGCTTTCTTT. This gives the protein CASSPERTGAPTEAFF.

This clone was recorded once. The rearrangement joins TRBV30 to TRBJ2-7; D is undetermined. CDR1 and CDR2 from the germline V gene are GTSNPN and SVGIG (reference sequence). The CDR3 loop spans 11 amino acids. V was shortened by 1 base and J by 4 bases, with 5 bases between the two germline ends. In DNA form, the CDR3 reads TGTGCCTGGAGTGGGAGTTACGAGCAGTACTTC. This codes for CAWSGSYEQYF.

The J gene is TRBJ2-1, the V gene TRBV5-1; D may be TRBD2 (7 bases). The germline V and J ends were trimmed by 5 bases and 7 bases, with 13 bases remaining between them. The CDR3 loop spans 13 amino acids. CDR1 and CDR2 from the germline V gene are SGHRS and YFSETQ. CDR3 loop: CASRAGRGNEQFF. DNA for the CDR3: TGCGCCAGCAGGGCGGGGAGGGGGAATGAGCAGTTCTTC.

V usage is TRBV6-6 and J usage is TRBJ2-5; TRBD2 matches 11 bases. The V gene's germline CDR1 is MNHNY and CDR2 SVGAGI (reference sequence). V lost 4 bases and J lost 5; bases outside the gene matches: 6. The CDR3 has 15 residues. The CDR3 sequence is CASSLAGGAWETQYF. The CDR3, as DNA: TGTGCCAGCAGTTTAGCGGGAGGGGCGTGGGAGACCCAGTACTTC.

This clone was seen a handful of times. The same CDR3 is also encoded by other DNA sequences in this sample. This rearrangement joins TRBV30 to TRBJ2-7; 7 bases are a match to TRBD1. With V trimmed by 3 bases and J by 1 base, 0 bases remained unmatched. The CDR3 is 12 amino acids. Germline V CDR1 and CDR2: GTSNPN, SVGIG (reference sequence). The CDR3 spells CAWRQGSYEQYF. For the CDR3, the DNA is TGTGCCTGGAGACAGGGGTCCTACGAGCAGTACTTC.

The rearrangement joins TRBV18 to TRBJ1-6, with 7 positions matching TRBD1. Germline V gene sequence: CDR1 KGHSH, CDR2 LQKENI. This CDR3 has 16 residues. V was pared by 0 bases and J by 7 bases, with 6 bases of the junction left unmatched. The CDR3 loop is CASSPPKTGQNSPLHF. CDR3 bases: TGTGCCAGCTCACCACCGAAGACAGGGCAGAATTCACCCCTCCACTTT. The variable domain in full, with the rest retrieved from reference TRBV18 and TRBJ1-6, is NAGVMQNPRHLVRRRGQEARLRCSPMKGHSHVYWYRQLPEEGLKFMVYLQKENIIDESGMPKERFSAEFPKEGPSILRIQQVVRGDSAAYFCASSPPKTGQNSPLHFGNGTRLTVT.